This record looks at one TCR beta chain sequence and its context. The antigen remains unidentified. This record belongs to a study of cytomegalovirus exposure and HLA in healthy donors. Study-level information: Unique TCRs from HLA-typed donors, around 79 million of them, were held in an early data release.

Findings and limits, study-wide: A link between a missense DCLRE1C variant and TCR beta V- and J-gene trimming emerged from a later analysis. Later analysis showed most CMV-associated TCR beta chains appearing HLA-restricted. Per published accounts, TCR beta sequences correctly predicted the HLA-A and HLA-B alleles of most subjects.

The PCR employed 60 Vbeta primers together with 13 Jbeta primers. Only in-frame clones appear in the TCRdb table, and some are missing; sequencing was by immunoSEQ multiplex PCR. The repertoire holds some 160,000 clones, roughly 80% seen once, with 3% to 3.5% in the top ten. Per the germline V gene, CDR1 is SNHLY and CDR2 is FYNNEI. The J segment lost 6 bases and the V segment lost 3 bases, leaving 7 bases of the junction unmatched. The length of the CDR3 is 14 residues. Source material: PBMCs. V and J are TRBV2 and TRBJ1-1; 7 bases map to TRBD1. This sequence originates from a male donor in good health and CMV-seronegative. CDR3 sequence (DNA): TGTGCCAGCAGTGATCCAGGGGGAAGGGCTGAAGCTTTCTTT. It encodes CASSDPGGRAEAFF.